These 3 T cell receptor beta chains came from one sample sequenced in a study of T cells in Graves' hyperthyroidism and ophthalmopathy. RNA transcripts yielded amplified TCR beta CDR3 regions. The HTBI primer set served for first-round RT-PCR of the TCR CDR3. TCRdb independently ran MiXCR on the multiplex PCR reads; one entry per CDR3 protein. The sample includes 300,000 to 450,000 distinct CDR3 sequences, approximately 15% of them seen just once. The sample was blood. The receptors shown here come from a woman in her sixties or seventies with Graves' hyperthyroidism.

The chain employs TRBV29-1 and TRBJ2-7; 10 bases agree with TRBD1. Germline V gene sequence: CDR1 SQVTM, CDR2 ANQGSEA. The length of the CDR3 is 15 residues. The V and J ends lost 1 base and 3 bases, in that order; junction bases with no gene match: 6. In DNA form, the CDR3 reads TGCAGCGTTGAAGTAGGGGACAGGGGCTACTACGAGCAGTACTTC. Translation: CSVEVGDRGYYEQYF.

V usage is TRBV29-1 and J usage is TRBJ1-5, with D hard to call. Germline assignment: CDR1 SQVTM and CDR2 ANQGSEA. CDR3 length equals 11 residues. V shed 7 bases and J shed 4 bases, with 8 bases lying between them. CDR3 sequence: CSASLNQPQHF. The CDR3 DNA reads TGCAGCGCATCACTAAATCAGCCCCAGCATTTT.

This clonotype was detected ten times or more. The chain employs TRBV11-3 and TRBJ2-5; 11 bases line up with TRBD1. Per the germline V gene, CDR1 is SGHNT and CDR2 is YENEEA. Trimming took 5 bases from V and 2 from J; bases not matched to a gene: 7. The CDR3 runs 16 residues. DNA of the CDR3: TGTGCCAGCAGCCGTACCGGGACAGGGGGTCAAGAGACCCAGTACTTC. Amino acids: CASSRTGTGGQETQYF.